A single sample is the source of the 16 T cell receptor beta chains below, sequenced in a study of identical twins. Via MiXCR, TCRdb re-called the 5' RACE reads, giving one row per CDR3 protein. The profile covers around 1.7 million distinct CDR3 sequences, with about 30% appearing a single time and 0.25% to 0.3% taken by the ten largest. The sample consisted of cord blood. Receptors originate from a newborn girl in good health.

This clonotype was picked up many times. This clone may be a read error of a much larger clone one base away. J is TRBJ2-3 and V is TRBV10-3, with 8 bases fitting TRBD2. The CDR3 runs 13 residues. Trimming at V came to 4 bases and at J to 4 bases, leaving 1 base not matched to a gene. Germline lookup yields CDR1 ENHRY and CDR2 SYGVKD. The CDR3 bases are TGTGCCATCAGTGGGACTAGCCCAGATACGCAGTATTTT. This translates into CAISGTSPDTQYF.

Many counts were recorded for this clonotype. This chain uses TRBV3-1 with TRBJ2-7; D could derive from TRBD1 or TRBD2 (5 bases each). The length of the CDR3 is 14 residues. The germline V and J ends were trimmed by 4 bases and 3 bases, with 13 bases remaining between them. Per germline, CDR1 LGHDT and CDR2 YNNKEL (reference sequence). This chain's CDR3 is CASSLGPVLYEQYF. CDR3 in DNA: TGTGCCAGCAGCCTGGGACCCGTCCTCTACGAGCAGTACTTC.

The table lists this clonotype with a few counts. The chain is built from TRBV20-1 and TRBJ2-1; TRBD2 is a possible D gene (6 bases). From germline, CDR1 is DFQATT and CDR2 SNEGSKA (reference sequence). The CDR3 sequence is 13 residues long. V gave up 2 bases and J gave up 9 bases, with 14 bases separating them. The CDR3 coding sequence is TGCAGTGCTAGAATCGCAGGGAGGTTTGAGCAGTTCTTC. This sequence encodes CSARIAGRFEQFF.

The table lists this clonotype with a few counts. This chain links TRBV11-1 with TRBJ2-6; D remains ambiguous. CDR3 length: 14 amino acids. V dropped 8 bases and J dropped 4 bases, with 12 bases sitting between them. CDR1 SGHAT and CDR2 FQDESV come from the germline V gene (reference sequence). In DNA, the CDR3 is TGTGCCAGCCTCCCCTTTACAGGGGCCAACGTCCTGACTTTC. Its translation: CASLPFTGANVLTF.

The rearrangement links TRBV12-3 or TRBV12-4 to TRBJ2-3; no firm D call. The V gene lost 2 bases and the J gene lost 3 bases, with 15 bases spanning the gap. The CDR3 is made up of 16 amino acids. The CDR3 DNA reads TGTGCCAGCAGTTTATGGCAGGTAATTAATACAGATACGCAGTATTTT. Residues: CASSLWQVINTDTQYF.

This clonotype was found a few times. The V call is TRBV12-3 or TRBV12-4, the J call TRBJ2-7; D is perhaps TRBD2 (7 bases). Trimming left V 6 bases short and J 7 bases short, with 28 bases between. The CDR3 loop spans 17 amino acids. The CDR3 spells CASSPRLIRGGGNEQYF. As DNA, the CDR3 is TGTGCCAGCAGCCCGAGGTTGATACGGGGAGGGGGGAATGAGCAGTACTTC.

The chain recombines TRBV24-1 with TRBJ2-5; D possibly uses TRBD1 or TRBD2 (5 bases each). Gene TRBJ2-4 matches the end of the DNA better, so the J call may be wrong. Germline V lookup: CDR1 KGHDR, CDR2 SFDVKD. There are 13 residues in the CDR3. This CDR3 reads CATSPGGGNIQYF. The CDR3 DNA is TGTGCCACCAGTCCGGGTGGGGGAAACATTCAGTACTTC.

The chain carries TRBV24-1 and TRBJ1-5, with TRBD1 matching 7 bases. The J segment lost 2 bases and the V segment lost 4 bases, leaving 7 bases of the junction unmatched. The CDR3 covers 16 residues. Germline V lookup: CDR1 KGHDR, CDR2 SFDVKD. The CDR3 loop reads CATSDRGQPGNQPQHF. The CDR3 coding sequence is TGTGCCACCAGTGACCGGGGACAGCCTGGCAATCAGCCCCAGCATTTT.

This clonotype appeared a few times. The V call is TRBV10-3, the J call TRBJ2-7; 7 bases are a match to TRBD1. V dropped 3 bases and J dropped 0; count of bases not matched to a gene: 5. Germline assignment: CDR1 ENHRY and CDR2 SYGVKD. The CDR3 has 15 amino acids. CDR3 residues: CAISDPGQPSYEQYF. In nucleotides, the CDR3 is TGTGCCATCAGTGATCCGGGACAGCCCTCCTACGAGCAGTACTTC.

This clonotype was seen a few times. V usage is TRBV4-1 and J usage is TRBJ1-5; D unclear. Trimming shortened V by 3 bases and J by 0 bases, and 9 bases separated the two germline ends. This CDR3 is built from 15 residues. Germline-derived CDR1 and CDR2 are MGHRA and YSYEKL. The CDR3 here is CASSHWIFSNQPQHF. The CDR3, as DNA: TGCGCCAGCAGCCATTGGATCTTTAGCAATCAGCCCCAGCATTTT.

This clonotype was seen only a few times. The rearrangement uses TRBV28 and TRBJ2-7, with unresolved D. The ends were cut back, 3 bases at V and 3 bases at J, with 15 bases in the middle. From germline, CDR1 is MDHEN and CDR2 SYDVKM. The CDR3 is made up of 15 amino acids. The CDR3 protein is CASSLGYVRNYEQYF. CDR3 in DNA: TGTGCCAGCAGTTTGGGCTATGTCCGGAACTACGAGCAGTACTTC.

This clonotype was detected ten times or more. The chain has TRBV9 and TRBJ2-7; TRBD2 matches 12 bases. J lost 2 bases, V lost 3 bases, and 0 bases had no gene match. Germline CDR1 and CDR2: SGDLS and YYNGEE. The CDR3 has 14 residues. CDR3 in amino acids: CASSASGGAYEQYF. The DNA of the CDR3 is TGTGCCAGCAGCGCTAGCGGGGGGGCCTACGAGCAGTACTTC.

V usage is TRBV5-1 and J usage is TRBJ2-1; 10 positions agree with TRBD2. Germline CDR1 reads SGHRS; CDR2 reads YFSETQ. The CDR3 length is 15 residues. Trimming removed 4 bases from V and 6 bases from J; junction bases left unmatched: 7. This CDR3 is CASSLSGGLSNEQFF. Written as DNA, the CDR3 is TGCGCCAGCAGCCTTAGCGGGGGGCTGTCCAATGAGCAGTTCTTC.

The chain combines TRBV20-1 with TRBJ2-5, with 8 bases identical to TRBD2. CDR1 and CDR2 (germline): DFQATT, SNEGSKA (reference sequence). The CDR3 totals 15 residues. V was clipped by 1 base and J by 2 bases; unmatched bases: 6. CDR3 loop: CSARGGLAGQETQYF. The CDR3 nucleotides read TGCAGTGCTAGAGGGGGTCTAGCGGGTCAAGAGACCCAGTACTTC.

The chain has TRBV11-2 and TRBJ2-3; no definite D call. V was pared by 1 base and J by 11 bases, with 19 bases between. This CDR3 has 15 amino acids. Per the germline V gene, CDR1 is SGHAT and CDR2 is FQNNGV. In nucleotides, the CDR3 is TGTGCCAGCAGCTTAGTCTTGGGAACCTTTGAATTGCAGTATTTT. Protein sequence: CASSLVLGTFELQYF.

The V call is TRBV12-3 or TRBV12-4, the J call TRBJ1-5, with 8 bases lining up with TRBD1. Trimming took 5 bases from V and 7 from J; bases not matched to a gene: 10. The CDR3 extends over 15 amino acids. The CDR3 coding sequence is TGTGCCAGCAGTGACAGGGGATCCTCACCCCAGCCCCAGCATTTT. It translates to CASSDRGSSPQPQHF.